The 20 T cell receptor beta chains below come from one sample, sequenced in a study of shared clonotypes between healthy human individuals (TCRdb year 2020). The library came from the immunoSEQ multiplex PCR assay. Here the immuneACCESS table is served through TCRdb, limited to in-frame sequences with V and J called. Missing clones are a known gap in these copies; in checked studies unresolved V genes cover under half, and the rest lacks a known reason. In all, the sample holds about 2.4 million clones, and approximately 94% of those were seen once. The ten biggest clones cover about 0.13% of the sample. What was sequenced was naive CD4+ T cells sorted from blood. The meaning of the sample's cell subset or site label: CD45RA+ positively selected. The receptors were gathered from a man younger than 35 in good health.

The chain is built from TRBV12-2 and TRBJ2-3; TRBD2 is taken as the D call from the table, unchecked against the DNA. TRBV12-2 is tagged as a pseudogene. The CDR3 sequence is 18 residues long. CDR3 residues: CASRFTRLAGIGADTQYF. The CDR3 nucleotides read TGTGCAAGTCGCTTTACGAGACTAGCGGGTATTGGCGCAGATACGCAGTATTTT.

This chain links TRBV6-1 with TRBJ1-2; 8 nucleotides align to TRBD1. Germline CDR1 and CDR2: MNHNS and SASEGT. The V gene end was trimmed by 3 bases and the J gene end by 3 bases; junction bases not matched to a gene: 12. The CDR3 loop spans 17 amino acids. The CDR3 loop is CASSDLGQGKMDYGYTF. CDR3 coding DNA: TGTGCCAGCAGTGATTTAGGACAGGGAAAAATGGACTATGGCTACACCTTC.

In DNA, the CDR3 is TGTGCCAGCAGTCCTCGGGGGACACAGGGACAGTACTTC. Its protein product is CASSPRGTQGQYF. The chain employs TRBV6-6 and TRBJ2-4, with D tentatively TRBD1 or TRBD2 (6 bases each). Germline lookup yields CDR1 MNHNY and CDR2 SVGAGI (reference sequence). V was shortened by 5 bases and J by 13 bases, with 18 bases between the two germline ends. This CDR3 is built from 13 residues.

The chain uses TRBV4-3 and TRBJ1-6, with D unresolved. The CDR3 runs 16 residues. Germline V gene sequence: CDR1 LGHNA, CDR2 YSLEER. The V end was cut by 0 bases, the J end by 3 bases, with 9 bases between. The chain's CDR3 is CASSQDAVRYNSPLHF. In DNA, the CDR3 is TGCGCCAGCAGCCAAGACGCGGTTCGCTATAATTCACCCCTCCACTTT.

The V and J genes are TRBV28 and TRBJ1-1; TRBD1 agrees at 10 bases. V gave up 5 bases and J gave up 3 bases; unmatched junction bases: 15. This CDR3 spans 18 amino acids. Per germline, CDR1 MDHEN and CDR2 SYDVKM. CDR3 in DNA: TGTGCCAGCAGTGTCTCCTCCGGGACAGGGGATAGATACACTGAAGCTTTCTTT. Translation gives CASSVSSGTGDRYTEAFF.

The chain has TRBV28 and TRBJ1-2; D possibly corresponds to TRBD1 (6 bases). Germline CDR1 is MDHEN and CDR2 is SYDVKM. This CDR3 is 13 amino acids long. V dropped 6 bases and J dropped 4 bases, with 12 bases sitting between them. The CDR3 here is CASRADRSYGYTF. CDR3 nucleotides: TGTGCCAGCAGGGCGGACAGATCCTATGGCTACACCTTC.

Comment on this clone: This sample also contains other DNA sequences that code for the same CDR3. The chain links TRBV10-3 to TRBJ2-1, with no clear D. The V end lost 8 bases, the J end lost 0 bases, and 2 bases lay between the germline ends. The germline V gene has CDR1 ENHRY and CDR2 SYGVKD. This CDR3 spans 11 amino acids. CDR3 sequence: CAIGSYNEQFF. The DNA for the CDR3 is TGTGCCATCGGCTCCTACAATGAGCAGTTCTTC.

CDR3 DNA: TGTGCCAGCAGTTTGGATGCCGGGGAGCTGTTTTTT. Translating gives CASSLDAGELFF. The chain has TRBV2 and TRBJ2-2; D is uncertain. This CDR3 has 12 amino acids. Germline V gene data show CDR1 as SNHLY and CDR2 as FYNNEI. Trimming removed 5 bases from V and 6 bases from J, with 7 bases in between. Together with reference TRBV2 and TRBJ2-2, the CDR3 gives the full variable domain: EPEVTQTPSHQVTQMGQEVILRCVPISNHLYFYWYRQILGQKVEFLVSFYNNEISEKSEIFDDQFSVERPDGSNFTLKIRSTKLEDSAMYFCASSLDAGELFFGEGSRLTVL.

The chain uses TRBV10-1 and TRBJ2-1; D unresolved. The CDR3 spans 13 residues. CDR1 WNHNN and CDR2 SYGVQD come from the germline V gene (reference sequence). Trimming pared 0 bases from V and 9 bases from J, leaving 9 bases between. The CDR3 loop reads CASSESPSSEQFF. The CDR3 DNA is TGCGCCAGCAGTGAGTCCCCCAGCAGTGAGCAGTTCTTC.

The chain combines TRBV11-2 with TRBJ1-1; D is unresolved. This CDR3 has 15 amino acids. CDR1 and CDR2 (germline): SGHAT, FQNNGV. With 4 bases removed from V and 7 bases from J, the gap between germline ends came to 19 bases. CDR3 amino acids: CASSSQSGRGGEAFF. CDR3 nucleotide sequence: TGTGCCAGCAGCTCCCAATCTGGGCGGGGAGGTGAAGCTTTCTTT.

The chain uses TRBV7-2 and TRBJ2-1; D is unresolved. V was trimmed by 3 bases and J by 2 bases, leaving 11 bases between them. Germline values: CDR1 SGHTA, CDR2 FQGNSA. The CDR3 spans 15 residues. The chain's CDR3 is CASSFWRTAYNEQFF. The DNA for the CDR3 is TGTGCCAGCAGCTTTTGGCGGACCGCCTACAATGAGCAGTTCTTC.

The V call is TRBV7-9, the J call TRBJ1-4; 8 bases match TRBD1. The CDR3 runs to 15 residues. CDR1 is SEHNR and CDR2 is FQNEAQ in the germline V gene (reference sequence). Trimming cost V 5 bases and J 4 bases; bases outside gene matches: 6. The CDR3 DNA reads as TGTGCCAGCAGCCAAGGACAGGGCAATAATGAAAAACTGTTTTTT. Its protein is CASSQGQGNNEKLFF.

J is TRBJ1-3 and V is TRBV28, with 12 bases that match TRBD1. Germline lookup yields CDR1 MDHEN and CDR2 SYDVKM. V lost 7 bases and J lost 4; bases outside the gene matches: 5. This CDR3 spans 15 amino acids. The CDR3 DNA reads as TGTGCCAGCAAAGGGACAGGGGGCGCCGGAAACACCATATATTTT. As protein: CASKGTGGAGNTIYF.

This chain uses TRBV7-2 with TRBJ2-7, with 7 positions matching TRBD1. Trimming removed 4 bases from V and 4 bases from J; junction bases left unmatched: 4. This CDR3 region has 13 residues. Germline V gene lookup returns CDR1 SGHTA and CDR2 FQGNSA. CDR3 amino acids: CASSSETGYEQYF. CDR3 DNA sequence: TGTGCCAGCAGCTCGGAGACAGGGTACGAGCAGTACTTC.

The chain is built from TRBV18 and TRBJ1-4, with D perhaps matching TRBD1 (6 bases). Germline V gene lookup returns CDR1 KGHSH and CDR2 LQKENI. Trimming removed 3 bases at V and 0 bases at J, with 11 bases between. CDR3 length equals 16 residues. The DNA of the CDR3 is TGTGCCAGCTCACCGGGACAAGTTGCAACTAATGAAAAACTGTTTTTT. The encoded protein is CASSPGQVATNEKLFF.

This clone has only a few counts. The rearrangement uses TRBV29-1 and TRBJ1-1; weak D call: TRBD1 (6 bases). CDR3 length equals 13 residues. V gave up 7 bases and J gave up 6 bases, with 18 bases separating them. Germline loops: CDR1 SQVTM, CDR2 ANQGSEA. Written as DNA, the CDR3 is TGCAGCGCCACCATACAGGGTGACGCTGAAGCTTTCTTT. Translated, it gives CSATIQGDAEAFF.

The J gene is TRBJ2-5, the V gene TRBV18; D uncertain. CDR3 length equals 14 residues. V gave up 6 bases and J gave up 1 base, with 12 bases separating them. Germline assignment: CDR1 KGHSH and CDR2 LQKENI. CDR3 sequence reads: CASSPQAAQETQYF. The CDR3 nucleotides are TGTGCCAGCTCGCCTCAGGCAGCCCAAGAGACCCAGTACTTC.

This clone was counted a few times. In the same sample, other DNA sequences code for this CDR3. The J gene is TRBJ1-1, the V gene TRBV29-1, with 7 positions matching TRBD1. Trimming cost V 4 bases and J 1 base; bases outside gene matches: 3. This CDR3 has 13 amino acids. Germline V gene sequence: CDR1 SQVTM, CDR2 ANQGSEA. Written as DNA, the CDR3 is TGCAGCGTTGGGACAGGCGGGAACACTGAAGCTTTCTTT. This codes for CSVGTGGNTEAFF.

CDR3 amino acids: CASSPVNGRKYEQYF. The CDR3 bases are TGTGCCAGCTCACCAGTGAACGGGAGGAAGTACGAGCAGTACTTC. This sequence joins TRBV18 and TRBJ2-7, with 7 nucleotides matching TRBD2. The CDR3 loop spans 15 amino acids. CDR1 is KGHSH and CDR2 is LQKENI in the germline V gene. After removal of 2 bases from V and 4 bases from J, the junction contained 8 bases not matched to a gene.

CDR3 in amino acids: CASSGTGKETQYF. As DNA, the CDR3 is TGTGCCAGCTCCGGGACAGGGAAAGAGACCCAGTACTTC. The chain recombines TRBV6-1 with TRBJ2-5; TRBD1 matches 9 bases. CDR3 length: 13 amino acids. Germline V gene lookup returns CDR1 MNHNS and CDR2 SASEGT. Losses at the gene ends were 8 bases for V and 3 bases for J; bases not matched to a gene: 4.